The present T cell receptor beta chain was sequenced within a study of regulatory T cells in long-lasting Graves disease. To make TCR beta libraries, researchers used iRepertoire HTBI primers and Arm-PCR of CDR3 regions. Original methodology: Gene usage covered some 60 TRBV and 14 to 15 TRBJ segments. In TCRdb, the multiplex PCR reads were re-called with MiXCR into one record per CDR3 protein. These V and J calls are TCRdb output, not the study's own analysis. The table includes around 470,000 distinct CDR3 sequences, around 15% detected once. The V end lost 6 bases, the J end lost 0 bases, and 12 bases lay between the germline ends. Germline V CDR1 and CDR2: MDHEN, SYDVKM. The CDR3 runs to 14 residues. This clonotype has ten or more counts. The antigen is not known. Time point described: newly diagnosed GD, antithyroid drugs for less than 3 months. Generation of the TCR library employed RNA extracted from PBMCs.

Study conclusions and caveats: The study found TRBV28, TRBJ1-2 and TRBJ2-5 favored in persistent disease.

The same sample was also studied in work on T cells in Graves' hyperthyroidism and ophthalmopathy. This second study says: The HTBI primer set served for first-round RT-PCR of the TCR CDR3. Before onset, by a median of about six months, the model predicted ophthalmopathy.

The receptor comes from a woman between 50 and 59 years old with Graves disease. The J gene is TRBJ2-7, the V gene TRBV28; D call uncertain. Here the sequenced sample was peripheral blood mononuclear cells (PBMCs), taken at new diagnosis, from a patient treated with antithyroid drugs. CDR3 amino acids: CASSPLPSSYEQYF. The CDR3 DNA sequence: TGTGCCAGCAGCCCACTTCCCAGCTCCTACGAGCAGTACTTC.